This T cell receptor beta chain was retrieved from a study of cytomegalovirus exposure and HLA in healthy donors. To note about this clone: Its specificity is not known.

J gave up 3 bases and V 0 bases, and 1 base lay outside the gene matches. Germline loops: CDR1 SGHKS, CDR2 YYEKEE (reference sequence). The CDR3 spans 15 residues. Overall study findings and caveats: It was reported that the classifier diagnosed cytomegalovirus status with high specificity and sensitivity in both the original and validation cohorts.

60 Vbeta and 13 Jbeta primers were used in PCR. Clones were sequenced by immunoSEQ multiplex PCR, and TCRdb holds only the in-frame ones, with some missing. The table shows under 200,000 clones, with roughly four fifths occurring only once. The rearrangement uses TRBV5-5 and TRBJ1-2; 11 bases align to TRBD1. The specimen was PBMCs. This clonotype was sampled from a woman between 18 and 29 years old in good health and CMV-seronegative. The CDR3 is CASSLGTGGYYGYTF. CDR3 sequence (DNA): TGTGCCAGCAGCTTGGGGACAGGGGGCTACTATGGCTACACCTTC. Looking up the rest from reference TRBV5-5 and TRBJ1-2 gives the full variable domain: DAGVTQSPTHLIKTRGQQVTLRCSPISGHKSVSWYQQVLGQGPQFIFQYYEKEERGRGNFPDRFSARQFPNYSSELNVNALLLGDSALYLCASSLGTGGYYGYTFGSGTRLTVV.